This record concerns one T cell receptor (beta chain) sequence. TCRdb redid the calling of the 5' RACE reads with MiXCR, one entry per CDR3 protein. The sample carries around 140,000 distinct CDR3 sequences, 15% to 20% recorded once. These data belong to a study of T-cell memory formation after mild COVID-19. Trimming removed 0 bases from V and 4 bases from J, with 9 bases in between. Germline lookup yields CDR1 MNHEY and CDR2 SVGAGI. This CDR3 has 15 amino acids. The specimen was PBMCs or a T cell subset sorted from them (not recorded which). This TCR came from an adult woman who had mild COVID-19 (a few samples of this study predate the infection). Cell type and time point are not known. The V gene is TRBV6-5, the J gene TRBJ2-2; D is possibly TRBD1 (5 bases). As DNA, the CDR3 is TGTGCCAGCAGTTACTCGGGGCTGACCACCGGGGAGCTGTTTTTT. Protein product: CASSYSGLTTGELFF.